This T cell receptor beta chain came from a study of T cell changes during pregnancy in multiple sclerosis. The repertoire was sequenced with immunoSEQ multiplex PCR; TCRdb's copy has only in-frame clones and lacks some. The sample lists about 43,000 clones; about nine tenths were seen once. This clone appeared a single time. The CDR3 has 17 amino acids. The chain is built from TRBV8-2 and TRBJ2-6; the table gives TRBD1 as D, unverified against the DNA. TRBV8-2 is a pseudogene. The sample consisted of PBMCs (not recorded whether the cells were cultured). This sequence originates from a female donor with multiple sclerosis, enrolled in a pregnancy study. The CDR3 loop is CGMFRKITQSRANVLTF. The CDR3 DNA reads TGTGGCATGTTTCGCAAGATAACACAAAGTCGGGCCAACGTCCTGACTTTC.